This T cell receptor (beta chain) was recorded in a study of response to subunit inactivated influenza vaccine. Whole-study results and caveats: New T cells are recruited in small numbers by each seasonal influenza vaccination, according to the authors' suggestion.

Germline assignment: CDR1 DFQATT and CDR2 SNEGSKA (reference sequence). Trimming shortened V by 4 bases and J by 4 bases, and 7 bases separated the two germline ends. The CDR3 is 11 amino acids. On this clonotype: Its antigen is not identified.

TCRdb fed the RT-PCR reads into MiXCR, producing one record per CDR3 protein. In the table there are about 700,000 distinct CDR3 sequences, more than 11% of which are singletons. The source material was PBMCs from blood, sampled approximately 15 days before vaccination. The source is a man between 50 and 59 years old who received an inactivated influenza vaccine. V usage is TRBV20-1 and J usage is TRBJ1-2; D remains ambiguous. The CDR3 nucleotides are TGCAGTGCTAATCAACTCTATGGCTACACCTTC. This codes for CSANQLYGYTF.